These 9 T cell receptor beta chains came from one sample sequenced in a study of OX40 agonist ivuxolimab in advanced cancers. TCRdb keeps only in-frame clones here, not all; method: immunoSEQ multiplex PCR. Of 70,000 to 90,000 clones listed, about 88% are singletons. Here the sequenced sample was CD4+ or CD8+ T cells sorted from blood, taken in a trial of the OX40 agonist ivuxolimab. These receptors all stem from an adult with an advanced solid tumor such as melanoma, head and neck, liver or kidney cancer.

The V and J genes are TRBV9 and TRBJ2-6; TRBD2 matches at 8 bases. The CDR3 loop spans 18 amino acids. Germline CDR1 reads SGDLS; CDR2 reads YYNGEE. V gave up 2 bases and J gave up 0 bases; unmatched junction bases: 7. This CDR3 is CASSVTGGSASGANVLTF. Here the CDR3 DNA reads TGTGCCAGCAGCGTTACGGGGGGGAGCGCCTCTGGGGCCAACGTCCTGACTTTC. Together with reference TRBV9 and TRBJ2-6, the CDR3 gives the full variable domain: DSGVTQTPKHLITATGQRVTLRCSPRSGDLSVYWYQQSLDQGLQFLIQYYNGEERAKGNILERFSAQQFPDLHSELNLSSLELGDSALYFCASSVTGGSASGANVLTFGAGSRLTVL.

CDR3 DNA sequence: TGCGCCAGCAGCTTGGACGGCGGCCGCAATCAGCCCCAGCATTTT. Translated: CASSLDGGRNQPQHF. The chain couples TRBV5-1 to TRBJ1-5; D not certain. The germline gives CDR1 SGHRS, CDR2 YFSETQ. This CDR3 has 15 amino acids. Trimming removed 0 bases at V and 2 bases at J, with 9 bases between. Full variable domain (outside the CDR3, taken from reference TRBV5-1 and TRBJ1-5): KAGVTQTPRYLIKTRGQQVTLSCSPISGHRSVSWYQQTPGQGLQFLFEYFSETQRNKGNFPGRFSGRQFSNSRSEMNVSTLELGDSALYLCASSLDGGRNQPQHFGDGTRLSIL.

The rearrangement links TRBV6-5 to TRBJ2-7; the D call may be TRBD1 or TRBD2 (5 bases each). Per the germline V gene, CDR1 is MNHEY and CDR2 is SVGAGI. Deletions cut 6 bases from V and 6 bases from J, with 15 bases between. This CDR3 has 13 amino acids. The CDR3 nucleotides read TGTGCCAGCAGCCTACTGACGAGGGGCGAGCAGTACTTC. It encodes CASSLLTRGEQYF.

The rearrangement joins TRBV7-9 to TRBJ1-1; D ambiguous. V lost 5 bases to trimming and J lost 3 bases, with 10 bases between them. Germline assignment: CDR1 SEHNR and CDR2 FQNEAQ (reference sequence). CDR3 size: 13 residues. The CDR3 bases are TGTGCCAGCAGCGCCCTCACGGACACTGAAGCTTTCTTT. This codes for CASSALTDTEAFF.

This clone was found once. J is TRBJ2-1 and V is TRBV7-2, with a weak D call TRBD1 (6 bases). With 5 bases removed from V and 0 bases from J, the gap between germline ends came to 8 bases. CDR1 SGHTA and CDR2 FQGNSA come from the germline V gene. This CDR3 contains 14 residues. The CDR3 region has the DNA TGTGCCAGCAGCACCAGGGGCTCCTACAATGAGCAGTTCTTC. Its protein is CASSTRGSYNEQFF.

V and J are TRBV2 and TRBJ1-1; 8 bases align to TRBD1. Germline V gene sequence: CDR1 SNHLY, CDR2 FYNNEI. The CDR3 is made up of 18 amino acids. V lost 1 base and J lost 3; bases outside the gene matches: 13. In DNA, the CDR3 is TGTGCCAGCAGTGAAGGAACAGGGGGTAGTATGTTTTACACTGAAGCTTTCTTT. Translating it yields CASSEGTGGSMFYTEAFF.

The J gene is TRBJ2-5, the V gene TRBV18, with TRBD2 identical over 15 bases. Germline CDR1 KGHSH, CDR2 LQKENI. V trimming: 4 bases; J trimming: 2 bases; junction bases outside the gene matches: 5. The CDR3 loop spans 17 amino acids. The CDR3 loop is CASSRLGLAGGQETQYF. CDR3 bases: TGTGCCAGCTCACGACTCGGACTAGCGGGAGGGCAAGAGACCCAGTACTTC.

V and J are TRBV5-4 and TRBJ2-3; 7 bases align to TRBD2. From germline, CDR1 is SGHNT and CDR2 YYREEE (reference sequence). V gave up 6 bases and J gave up 1 base; unmatched junction bases: 5. The CDR3 consists of 14 residues. As DNA, the CDR3 is TGTGCCAGCACCTCAAGCGGGGGCACAGATACGCAGTATTTT. Translated, it gives CASTSSGGTDTQYF.

This chain connects TRBV5-6 to TRBJ2-5; tentative D call: TRBD1 (7 bases). This CDR3 has 14 amino acids. The V end lost 4 bases, the J end lost 5 bases, and 15 bases lay between the germline ends. The germline V gene has CDR1 SGHDT and CDR2 YYEEEE. The CDR3 sequence: CASSATGTGETQYF. CDR3 bases: TGTGCCAGCAGCGCGACAGGGACTGGGGAGACCCAGTACTTC.